This T cell receptor (beta chain) is drawn from a study of molecular identifiers for immune sequencing clone quantification. Trimming removed 4 bases from V and 7 bases from J, with 13 bases in between. CDR1 and CDR2 from the germline V gene are SEHNR and FQNEAQ (reference sequence). There are 13 residues in the CDR3. Bulk libraries came from a prior protocol with listed TCR primers. MiXCR, applied by TCRdb to the PCR reads, yields one record per CDR3 protein. Of more than 550,000 distinct CDR3 sequences in the sample, 25% were seen once. This clonotype was detected a few times. Sequenced material: naive CD8+ T cells from blood, with Jurkat cell RNA spiked in. Specified subset: FACS-sorted CD8+CD4-CCR7+CD45RA+ naive T cells. The TCR was taken from a human donor in good health. Some libraries in this study had Jurkat cell RNA spiked in. The chain uses TRBV7-9 and TRBJ1-1; no firm D call. CDR3 coding DNA: TGTGCCAGCAGCTCGAGAACAGACATTGAAGCTTTCTTT. It translates to CASSSRTDIEAFF.